The clone carrying this T cell receptor beta chain was observed at least ten times. Its antigen is currently unknown. The sample belongs to a study of T cells in Graves' hyperthyroidism and ophthalmopathy. Study conclusions and caveats: The model predicted ophthalmopathy a median around 6 months before onset. Among thyroid clonotypes expanded above 0.001, most also appeared in blood.

Germline trimming cut 6 bases from V and 2 bases from J; bases unmatched to any gene: 7. Per germline, CDR1 MDHEN and CDR2 SYDVKM. This CDR3 is built from 14 residues. From RNA transcripts, TCR beta CDR3 regions were amplified. TCR CDR3 regions were first amplified by RT-PCR with HTBI primers. TCRdb reanalysed the multiplex PCR reads using MiXCR and keeps one entry per CDR3 protein. The sample records more than 450,000 distinct CDR3 sequences, 12% to 15% being singletons. Thyroid ultrasound and orbital computed tomography, with clinical symptoms and serum thyroxine and TRAb, informed diagnoses. The chain recombines TRBV28 with TRBJ2-7, with TRBD2 matching 7 bases. The origin of this receptor is a woman in her thirties or forties with Graves' hyperthyroidism. Sequences were obtained from blood. DNA of the CDR3: TGTGCCAGCAGAAGGCCTAGCGGCGCCTACGAGCAGTACTTC. It is translated as CASRRPSGAYEQYF.